Shown below are 25 T cell receptor beta chains from a single sample sequenced in a study of T cells in Graves' hyperthyroidism and ophthalmopathy. Amplification targeted TCR beta CDR3 regions from RNA transcripts. First-round RT-PCR targeting the TCR CDR3 was performed with the HTBI primer set. TCRdb passed the multiplex PCR reads through MiXCR, listing each CDR3 protein once. The sample records 410,000 or so distinct CDR3 sequences, roughly 15% being singletons. Sequenced material: blood. These receptor sequences come from a man between 18 and 35 years old with Graves' ophthalmopathy.

This clonotype was observed many times. This chain uses TRBV10-3 with TRBJ1-5; 9 nucleotides agree with TRBD1. The V gene end was trimmed by 8 bases and the J gene end by 0 bases; junction bases not matched to a gene: 11. The germline V gene has CDR1 ENHRY and CDR2 SYGVKD. The CDR3 has 17 amino acids. Here the CDR3 DNA reads TGTGCCATCTCCGGGACAGGGTATCCTTATAGCAATCAGCCCCAGCATTTT. It codes for CAISGTGYPYSNQPQHF.

The chain recombines TRBV6-2 or TRBV6-3 with TRBJ2-1; perhaps TRBD1 as D (6 bases). Germline V gene sequence: CDR1 MNHEY, CDR2 SVGEGT. This CDR3 comprises 14 residues. V was pared by 0 bases and J by 3 bases, with 6 bases between. The chain's CDR3 is CASSYSDSYNEQFF. CDR3 DNA: TGTGCCAGCAGTTACTCGGACAGCTACAATGAGCAGTTCTTC.

On this clonotype itself: A much more abundant neighbour one base away suggests this may be a read error. The gene calls are TRBV7-9 and TRBJ2-1, with 11 bases identical to TRBD2. CDR3 size: 14 residues. Germline V CDR1 and CDR2: SEHNR, FQNEAQ (reference sequence). In DNA, the CDR3 is TGTGCCAGCATTAGCGGGGGGGCGTACAATGAGCAGCTCTTC. Translated, it gives CASISGGAYNEQLF.

In this sample, this clonotype turned up many times. The chain has TRBV7-9 and TRBJ1-6, with D possibly being TRBD1 (6 bases). Germline CDR1 reads SEHNR; CDR2 reads FQNEAQ (reference sequence). The germline V and J ends were trimmed by 6 bases and 9 bases, with 15 bases remaining between them. This CDR3 has 14 amino acids. The CDR3 reads CASRNQQGTSPLHF. DNA for the CDR3: TGTGCCAGCAGGAACCAACAGGGAACTTCACCCCTCCACTTT.

V is TRBV28 and J is TRBJ1-1; D is unclear. The germline V gene encodes CDR1 MDHEN and CDR2 SYDVKM. The CDR3 length is 17 residues. Trimming left V 3 bases short and J 2 bases short, with 19 bases between. The CDR3 sequence is CASSLVGRSSRNTEAFF. CDR3 sequence (DNA): TGTGCCAGCAGTTTGGTAGGCAGGTCTTCCAGAAACACTGAAGCTTTCTTT.

This clonotype was detected many times. The genes are TRBV2 and TRBJ2-2; no reliable D call. The V end lost 1 base, the J end lost 4 bases, and 4 bases lay between the germline ends. From germline, CDR1 is SNHLY and CDR2 FYNNEI. The CDR3 length is 13 residues. In DNA, the CDR3 is TGTGCCAGCAGTGAAGGGATCACCGGGGAGCTGTTTTTT. Translating gives CASSEGITGELFF.

In this sample, this clonotype turned up many times. The chain carries TRBV12-3 or TRBV12-4 and TRBJ2-1; 8 positions match TRBD1. The CDR3 totals 15 residues. The J segment lost 4 bases and the V segment lost 5 bases, leaving 7 bases of the junction unmatched. CDR3 amino acids: CASSPRDRPYNEQFF. CDR3 DNA sequence: TGTGCCAGCAGTCCACGGGACAGGCCTTACAATGAGCAGTTCTTC.

This clonotype was detected ten times or more. This chain joins TRBV19 and TRBJ1-5; no reliable D call. The V and J ends lost 6 bases and 0 bases respectively, with 9 bases between them. The length of the CDR3 is 14 residues. Germline loops: CDR1 LNHDA, CDR2 SQIVND (reference sequence). The CDR3 is CASRVVYSNQPQHF. The DNA of the CDR3 is TGTGCCAGTAGAGTCGTTTATAGCAATCAGCCCCAGCATTTT.

This clonotype was seen more than once but under ten times. The chain links TRBV30 to TRBJ1-4; no clear D. Trimming shortened V by 4 bases and J by 6 bases, and 9 bases separated the two germline ends. The CDR3 sequence is 12 residues long. The germline V gene has CDR1 GTSNPN and CDR2 SVGIG (reference sequence). The CDR3 protein is CAWTHGYEKLFF. The CDR3 nucleotides are TGTGCCTGGACGCACGGTTATGAAAAACTGTTTTTT.

This clonotype was picked up many times. The V and J genes are TRBV18 and TRBJ2-5; 7 nucleotides align to TRBD1. The germline CDR1 and CDR2 sequences are KGHSH and LQKENI. The trim removed 3 bases at V and 5 bases at J, leaving 3 bases unmatched. The CDR3 is 13 amino acids. The DNA of the CDR3 is TGTGCCAGCTCACCTGGGACAGAGGAGACCCAGTACTTC. It codes for CASSPGTEETQYF.

This clonotype came up many times. The CDR3 coding sequence is TGTGCCAGCAGAATCCCGGGACAGGGGGTTCTCAGCAATCAGCCCCAGCATTTT. Amino acid sequence: CASRIPGQGVLSNQPQHF. This sequence joins TRBV12-3 or TRBV12-4 and TRBJ1-5; 11 bases align to TRBD1. The junction had 11 bases not matched to a gene; V was cut back by 6 bases and J by 1 base. This CDR3 spans 18 amino acids.

This clonotype was detected only a few times. The chain employs TRBV9 and TRBJ2-5, with D perhaps TRBD2 (6 bases). V lost 3 bases and J 5 bases, leaving 14 bases between the germline ends. Germline loops: CDR1 SGDLS, CDR2 YYNGEE. There are 14 residues in the CDR3. The CDR3 region is CASSERGGWETQYF. CDR3 DNA: TGTGCCAGCAGCGAACGGGGAGGTTGGGAGACCCAGTACTTC. Based on the CDR3 plus reference TRBV9 and TRBJ2-5, the full variable domain is DSGVTQTPKHLITATGQRVTLRCSPRSGDLSVYWYQQSLDQGLQFLIQYYNGEERAKGNILERFSAQQFPDLHSELNLSSLELGDSALYFCASSERGGWETQYFGPGTRLLVL.

This clonotype was recorded a few times. This could be a read error, since a much larger clone is one nucleotide away. The rearrangement joins TRBV5-6 to TRBJ1-5; 8 nucleotides agree with TRBD1. This CDR3 contains 15 residues. The germline gives CDR1 SGHDT, CDR2 YYEEEE. CDR3 residues: CASSSSGTGNRPQHF. The CDR3 DNA reads as TGTGCCAGCAGCTCATCCGGGACAGGCAATCGGCCCCAGCATTTT.

This clonotype was seen ten or more times. The CDR3 spells CASSYAPDSRNTGELFF. DNA of the CDR3: TGTGCCAGCAGTTACGCCCCGGACAGTAGGAACACCGGGGAGCTGTTTTTT. The gene calls are TRBV6-2 or TRBV6-3 and TRBJ2-2; a weak D match, TRBD1 (6 bases). The germline CDR1 and CDR2 sequences are MNHEY and SVGEGT. This CDR3 is built from 17 residues. Trimming stripped 2 bases from V and 1 base from J, with 14 bases between.

This clonotype was recorded a few times. The V gene is TRBV5-4, the J gene TRBJ1-1, with D unclear. The CDR3 spans 14 residues. Between the trimmed V and J ends, which lost 0 bases and 3 bases, there was a span of 9 bases. The germline CDR1 and CDR2 sequences are SGHNT and YYREEE (reference sequence). The CDR3 coding sequence is TGTGCCAGCAGCTTGGAATCGGCGGACACTGAAGCTTTCTTT. Translated: CASSLESADTEAFF.

This chain links TRBV6-1 with TRBJ1-1; the D gene is possibly TRBD1 (5 bases). The CDR3 covers 14 residues. V lost 7 bases and J lost 4, with 16 bases in between. Germline lookup yields CDR1 MNHNS and CDR2 SASEGT. The CDR3 DNA is TGTGCCAGCAACTCTCAGGGTGGGGTCACTGAAGCTTTCTTT. It translates to CASNSQGGVTEAFF.

The J gene is TRBJ2-7, the V gene TRBV19, with D maybe TRBD1 (6 bases). V lost 5 bases and J lost 3, with 14 bases in between. Germline loops: CDR1 LNHDA, CDR2 SQIVND (reference sequence). The CDR3 extends over 14 amino acids. The CDR3 sequence is CASSFGTRDYEQYF. DNA for the CDR3: TGTGCCAGTAGTTTCGGGACAAGAGACTACGAGCAGTACTTC.

This clonotype was counted ten times or more. The gene calls are TRBV13 and TRBJ1-5; tentatively, D is TRBD1 (6 bases). The CDR3 totals 16 residues. Germline V gene data show CDR1 as PRHDT and CDR2 as FYEKMQ (reference sequence). Trimming removed 4 bases at V and 1 base at J, with 14 bases between. The CDR3 coding sequence is TGTGCCAGCAGCTCGACCGGGGACAAAAGCAATCAGCCCCAGCATTTT. Translation gives CASSSTGDKSNQPQHF.

In this sample, this clonotype turned up many times. The chain is built from TRBV10-2 and TRBJ1-1; a possible D gene is TRBD1 (5 bases). The CDR3 runs to 15 residues. CDR1 is WSHSY, CDR2 SAAADI, per germline. Trimming left V 10 bases short and J 3 bases short, with 21 bases between. The CDR3 DNA is TGCGCCACCTCCTTCAACGGGGGGGGGGACACTGAAGCTTTCTTT. It is translated as CATSFNGGGDTEAFF.

This clonotype was seen only a few times. This chain connects TRBV3-1 to TRBJ2-7; the match to TRBD2 covers 7 bases. The V gene's germline CDR1 is LGHDT and CDR2 YNNKEL (reference sequence). The CDR3 is 13 amino acids. V shed 3 bases and J 6 bases; nucleotides not matched to a gene: 5. The CDR3 spells CASSQSGIAEQYF. Written as DNA, the CDR3 is TGTGCCAGCAGCCAGAGCGGGATAGCCGAGCAGTACTTC.

The table lists this clonotype with many counts. V and J are TRBV7-2 and TRBJ2-7; 7 bases are shared with TRBD2. The CDR3 has 17 residues. The germline V gene encodes CDR1 SGHTA and CDR2 FQGNSA. Trimming at V came to 0 bases and at J to 3 bases, leaving 11 bases not matched to a gene. The CDR3 protein is CASSLAASGRSLYEQYF. CDR3 coding DNA: TGTGCCAGCAGCTTAGCCGCTAGCGGCCGGTCCCTCTACGAGCAGTACTTC.

This clonotype has at least ten counts. V and J are TRBV24-1 and TRBJ2-3; a possible D gene is TRBD2 (7 bases). The CDR3 covers 18 residues. Germline CDR1 reads KGHDR; CDR2 reads SFDVKD. Trimming removed 4 bases at V and 2 bases at J, with 21 bases between. The CDR3 nucleotides are TGTGCCACCAGTGAGGGACGGGGGGCCCCACCCCACACAGATACGCAGTATTTT. Protein sequence: CATSEGRGAPPHTDTQYF.

In this sample, this clonotype turned up many times. The chain carries TRBV7-2 and TRBJ2-1; possibly TRBD2 for D (5 bases). The CDR3 is 17 residues long. Germline-derived CDR1 and CDR2 are SGHTA and FQGNSA. The V gene lost 6 bases and the J gene lost 0 bases, with 18 bases spanning the gap. The CDR3 coding sequence is TGTGCCAGCAGTTTTAGGGATCTAGGGAGCTCCTACAATGAGCAGTTCTTC. Translated, it gives CASSFRDLGSSYNEQFF.

V is TRBV6-2 or TRBV6-3 and J is TRBJ1-1, with TRBD1 matching 7 bases. V lost 7 bases, J lost 5 bases, and 7 bases stayed unmatched. The CDR3 has 13 residues. Germline V gene lookup returns CDR1 MNHEY and CDR2 SVGEGT. This chain's CDR3 is CASTTGVGTEAFF. The CDR3 nucleotides are TGTGCCAGCACTACAGGGGTGGGAACTGAAGCTTTCTTT.

This clonotype was observed at least ten times. This chain connects TRBV29-1 to TRBJ1-4; D is uncertain. This CDR3 has 13 amino acids. V dropped 7 bases and J dropped 0 bases, with 9 bases sitting between them. Germline values: CDR1 SQVTM, CDR2 ANQGSEA. In nucleotides, the CDR3 is TGCAGCGCCGGACGGGCAACTAATGAAAAACTGTTTTTT. The encoded protein is CSAGRATNEKLFF. Full variable domain (missing parts from reference TRBV29-1 and TRBJ1-4): SAVISQKPSRDICQRGTSLTIQCQVDSQVTMMFWYRQQPGQSLTLIATANQGSEATYESGFVIDKFPISRPNLTFSTLTVSNMSPEDSSIYLCSAGRATNEKLFFGSGTQLSVL.